This passage covers 3 T cell receptor beta chains from one sample sequenced in a study of OX40 agonist ivuxolimab in advanced cancers. The table came from immunoSEQ multiplex PCR; TCRdb's copy has only in-frame clones and leaves some out. This sample has 55,000 to 65,000 clones; roughly nine tenths occur once, and the top ten carry about 0.8%. The material was CD4+ or CD8+ T cells sorted from blood, obtained in a trial of the OX40 agonist ivuxolimab. These receptors all stem from an adult with an advanced solid tumor such as melanoma, head and neck, liver or kidney cancer.

The gene calls are TRBV6-1 and TRBJ1-1, with D possibly being TRBD1 (5 bases). The CDR3 loop spans 14 amino acids. V was shortened by 6 bases and J by 1 base, with 12 bases between the two germline ends. CDR1 and CDR2 (germline): MNHNS, SASEGT. The CDR3, as DNA: TGTGCCAGCAGCGTTACAGGCTCGAACACTGAAGCTTTCTTT. This translates into CASSVTGSNTEAFF.

Written as DNA, the CDR3 is TGCGCCAGCAGTCCGCCTAGCGAGTCCTACGAGCAGTACTTC. Translation gives CASSPPSESYEQYF. The genes are TRBV23-1 and TRBJ2-7, with D perhaps TRBD2 (6 bases). TRBV23-1 is labeled an ORF, and its function is uncertain. This CDR3 spans 14 amino acids. The V end lost 4 bases, the J end lost 1 base, and 11 bases lay between the germline ends.

The chain recombines TRBV9 with TRBJ2-5, with a tentative D call TRBD2 (6 bases). CDR1 SGDLS and CDR2 YYNGEE come from the germline V gene. The ends were cut back, 3 bases at V and 1 base at J, with 7 bases in the middle. This CDR3 comprises 13 residues. CDR3 coding DNA: TGTGCCAGCAGCGGGGGGGTCCAAGAGACCCAGTACTTC. Protein: CASSGGVQETQYF. The full variable domain, rest sourced from reference TRBV9 and TRBJ2-5, is DSGVTQTPKHLITATGQRVTLRCSPRSGDLSVYWYQQSLDQGLQFLIQYYNGEERAKGNILERFSAQQFPDLHSELNLSSLELGDSALYFCASSGGVQETQYFGPGTRLLVL.